One sample yielded the 32 T cell receptor beta chains listed below, sequenced in a study of cytomegalovirus exposure and HLA in healthy donors (dated by TCRdb to about 2017). The library was prepared using the immunoSEQ multiplex PCR assay. For the multiplex PCR, a mixture combining 60 forward primers for TCR Vbeta segments and 13 reverse primers for TCR Jbeta segments was used. Drawn from immuneACCESS, this table holds only the in-frame rearrangements with V and J called that TCRdb kept. Clones are partly lost; checked studies trace under half to an unresolved V gene and leave the rest unexplained. This sample gives 100,000 to 150,000 clones in total; roughly three fifths of them show up just once. The ten largest clones add up to around 8.8% of the sample. What was sequenced was PBMCs. The receptors shown here come from a woman in her forties in good health and CMV-seropositive.

The rearrangement links TRBV27 to TRBJ2-1; tentatively, D is TRBD2 (7 bases). Germline V gene sequence: CDR1 MNHEY, CDR2 SMNVEV (reference sequence). V lost 2 bases and J 12 bases, leaving 14 bases between the germline ends. This CDR3 is built from 13 residues. The CDR3 DNA sequence: TGTGCCAGCAGTTTACGGACAGCGGGGTGGCAGTTCTTC. The encoded protein is CASSLRTAGWQFF.

The chain joins TRBV19 to TRBJ1-2; D call uncertain. The CDR3 length is 14 residues. Trimming cost V 4 bases and J 4 bases, with 13 bases left between them. Germline loops: CDR1 LNHDA, CDR2 SQIVND (reference sequence). CDR3 in DNA: TGTGCCAGTAGTAAACCGACGGGGAGCTATGGCTACACCTTC. Its protein product is CASSKPTGSYGYTF.

This chain links TRBV21-1 with TRBJ2-7; no check of the table's D call, TRBD2, against the DNA was made. TRBV21-1 is a documented pseudogene. The CDR3 is 15 amino acids. The CDR3 sequence is CASSWGRLAGPEQYF. DNA of the CDR3: TGTGCCAGCAGCTGGGGGAGGCTAGCGGGACCCGAGCAGTACTTC.

This clone occurred many times. This chain joins TRBV4-1 and TRBJ2-3; 8 bases agree with TRBD2. Germline assignment: CDR1 MGHRA and CDR2 YSYEKL. CDR3 size: 17 residues. Trimming removed 0 bases from V and 5 bases from J; junction bases left unmatched: 10. CDR3 loop: CASSQDPSASGRDTQYF. In DNA, the CDR3 is TGCGCCAGCAGCCAAGACCCCTCTGCCAGCGGGAGAGATACGCAGTATTTT.

The chain joins TRBV7-6 to TRBJ2-2; 10 bases line up with TRBD1. From germline, CDR1 is SGHVS and CDR2 FNYEAQ. The CDR3 runs 15 residues. Trimming removed 5 bases from V and 7 bases from J; junction bases left unmatched: 7. CDR3 amino acids: CASSPQTGGGGELFF. CDR3 DNA: TGTGCCAGCAGCCCTCAGACAGGGGGCGGCGGGGAGCTGTTTTTT.

The rearrangement uses TRBV6-5 and TRBJ2-5; 7 bases are shared with TRBD1. Germline loops: CDR1 MNHEY, CDR2 SVGAGI. The CDR3 covers 14 residues. The V and J ends lost 6 bases and 2 bases, in that order; junction bases with no gene match: 6. The CDR3 DNA follows: TGTGCCAGCAGGGCCCAGGACAGGCAAGAGACCCAGTACTTC. It codes for CASRAQDRQETQYF.

The chain joins TRBV11-3 to TRBJ2-5, with D possibly being TRBD1 (6 bases). With the DNA end fitting TRBJ2-7 better, the J assignment may be wrong. CDR1 and CDR2 from the germline V gene are SGHNT and YENEEA. This CDR3 has 16 amino acids. The CDR3 loop is CASSLEQGAGSYEQYF. The CDR3 DNA is TGTGCCAGCAGCTTAGAACAGGGTGCCGGGTCCTACGAGCAGTACTTC.

This clone was detected only a few times. The V gene is TRBV5-1, the J gene TRBJ2-7; D remains unclear. V shed 1 base and J shed 0 bases, with 8 bases lying between them. The CDR3 is 14 residues long. Germline V gives CDR1 SGHRS, CDR2 YFSETQ. For the CDR3, the DNA is TGCGCCAGCAGCTTGCAGACAAGCTCCTACGAGCAGTACTTC. Translating gives CASSLQTSSYEQYF.

The chain uses TRBV7-3 and TRBJ2-4, with TRBD1 matching over 9 bases. The trim removed 5 bases at V and 6 bases at J, leaving 5 bases unmatched. This CDR3 is 14 amino acids long. CDR1 and CDR2 (germline): SGHTA, FQGTGA. CDR3 sequence (DNA): TGTGCCAGCAGCGCCGACAGGGGGGGAAACATTCAGTACTTC. Its protein product is CASSADRGGNIQYF.

The genes are TRBV27 and TRBJ2-5, with TRBD2 identical over 12 bases. J was trimmed by 5 bases and V by 4 bases; bases with no gene match: 5. The CDR3 spans 15 residues. Germline loops: CDR1 MNHEY, CDR2 SMNVEV (reference sequence). The CDR3 nucleotides are TGTGCCAGCAGTTATCTAGCGGGGGGGCTCGAGACCCAGTACTTC. This encodes CASSYLAGGLETQYF.

This clone was seen a few times. This chain links TRBV19 with TRBJ2-1; TRBD2 aligns across 11 bases. Germline V gene sequence: CDR1 LNHDA, CDR2 SQIVND (reference sequence). Germline trimming cut 3 bases from V and 10 bases from J; bases unmatched to any gene: 5. The length of the CDR3 is 14 residues. The CDR3 sequence is CASSMTSGNSEQFF. The CDR3 coding sequence is TGTGCCAGTAGTATGACTAGCGGGAACTCGGAGCAGTTCTTC.

This clone has only one observation. CDR3 bases: TGTGCCAGTAGTATTGGGCGGGAGGTAGAAAAACTGTTTTTT. This codes for CASSIGREVEKLFF. The gene calls are TRBV19 and TRBJ1-4, with D uncertain. Trimming pared 3 bases from V and 8 bases from J, leaving 13 bases between. The germline V gene encodes CDR1 LNHDA and CDR2 SQIVND (reference sequence). The CDR3 length is 14 residues.

The genes are TRBV5-1 and TRBJ2-1, with 8 bases lining up with TRBD2. The CDR3 loop spans 13 amino acids. V was clipped by 4 bases and J by 5 bases; unmatched bases: 2. The germline CDR1 and CDR2 sequences are SGHRS and YFSETQ. CDR3 in DNA: TGCGCCAGCAGCACAGCGGGGGACAATGAGCAGTTCTTC. Its translation is CASSTAGDNEQFF.

The J gene is TRBJ1-3, the V gene TRBV29-1; D unclear. The CDR3 spans 13 residues. The ends were cut back, 5 bases at V and 0 bases at J, with 8 bases in the middle. Per the germline V gene, CDR1 is SQVTM and CDR2 is ANQGSEA. In nucleotides, the CDR3 is TGCAGCGTTTCGAGGGTCTCTGGAAACACCATATATTTT. Translating gives CSVSRVSGNTIYF.

CDR3 region: CASTKGLAGSDEQFF. DNA of the CDR3: TGTGCCAGTACCAAAGGGCTAGCGGGTTCGGATGAGCAGTTCTTC. This chain uses TRBV19 with TRBJ2-1, with 8 bases matching TRBD2. This CDR3 contains 15 residues. V shed 7 bases and J 8 bases; nucleotides not matched to a gene: 13. Germline CDR1 and CDR2: LNHDA and SQIVND (reference sequence).

V gene TRBV4-2 combines with J gene TRBJ2-6; 7 nucleotides line up with TRBD1. The V segment lost 1 base and the J segment 0 bases; nucleotides outside the gene matches: 6. The CDR3 contains 18 residues. Germline CDR1 is LGHNA and CDR2 is YNFKEQ. CDR3 DNA sequence: TGTGCCAGCAGCCAAGGTGCAGGGGGTGGCTCTGGGGCCAACGTCCTGACTTTC. This encodes CASSQGAGGGSGANVLTF.

This chain joins TRBV5-4 and TRBJ2-7; D possibly corresponds to TRBD1 (5 bases). Trimming took 3 bases from V and 7 from J, leaving 23 bases between them. Looked up from germline, CDR1 is SGHNT and CDR2 is YYREEE (reference sequence). CDR3 length: 16 residues. CDR3 protein: CASSSPRLGTPGEQYF. The CDR3 DNA follows: TGTGCCAGCAGCTCACCCCGTCTCGGCACCCCAGGGGAGCAGTACTTC.

This chain connects TRBV30 to TRBJ1-1; the D gene is possibly TRBD1 (6 bases). Germline CDR1 and CDR2: GTSNPN and SVGIG (reference sequence). There are 12 residues in the CDR3. V lost 0 bases and J 9 bases, leaving 11 bases between the germline ends. CDR3 nucleotide sequence: TGTGCCTGGAGTGTAGGGACACCTCAAGCTTTCTTT. Its protein is CAWSVGTPQAFF. Full variable domain (rest looked up from reference TRBV30 and TRBJ1-1): SQTIHQWPATLVQPVGSPLSLECTVEGTSNPNLYWYRQAAGRGLQLLFYSVGIGQISSEVPQNLSASRPQDRQFILSSKKLLLSDSGFYLCAWSVGTPQAFFGQGTRLTVV.

The V and J genes are TRBV10-2 and TRBJ1-1, with 8 bases lining up with TRBD1. The CDR3 loop spans 19 amino acids. Unmatched junction bases numbered 21, after V lost 8 bases and J lost 1 base. Per germline, CDR1 WSHSY and CDR2 SAAADI. The CDR3 is CASRRRDRYSTLQNTEAFF. CDR3 DNA: TGCGCCAGCCGCCGCCGGGACAGGTATTCGACCCTCCAGAACACTGAAGCTTTCTTT.

This clone appeared a few times. The chain recombines TRBV5-1 with TRBJ2-5; D is perhaps TRBD2 (6 bases). The germline gives CDR1 SGHRS, CDR2 YFSETQ. This CDR3 spans 14 amino acids. Trimming took off 4 bases at V and 4 bases at J, with 14 bases between the two ends. The CDR3 nucleotides are TGCGCCAGCAGCCAGGGCGGGGTGCGAGAGACCCAGTACTTC. Its translation is CASSQGGVRETQYF.

The genes are TRBV10-1 and TRBJ2-7; TRBD1 matches 10 bases. The trim removed 3 bases at V and 4 bases at J, leaving 6 bases unmatched. Germline loops: CDR1 WNHNN, CDR2 SYGVQD (reference sequence). The CDR3 totals 15 residues. CDR3 amino acids: CASSEGDRGGYEQYF. The CDR3 DNA reads TGCGCCAGCAGTGAAGGGGACAGGGGAGGTTACGAGCAGTACTTC.

This clone was seen more than once but under ten times. The CDR3 DNA reads as TGTGCCAGTGGGGTGGGGGCCGGGACTGAAGCTTTCTTT. Its protein is CASGVGAGTEAFF. This chain connects TRBV6-1 to TRBJ1-1, with a weak D call TRBD1 (6 bases). The germline gives CDR1 MNHNS, CDR2 SASEGT. The V and J ends lost 9 bases and 5 bases respectively, with 16 bases between them. The CDR3 length is 13 residues.

The chain couples TRBV19 to TRBJ1-2; D remains ambiguous. The germline V gene encodes CDR1 LNHDA and CDR2 SQIVND (reference sequence). The ends were cut back, 3 bases at V and 6 bases at J, with 14 bases in the middle. The CDR3 runs to 14 residues. Written as DNA, the CDR3 is TGTGCCAGTAGTATGTTCGGGGATAGGGATGGCTACACCTTC. This encodes CASSMFGDRDGYTF.

V usage is TRBV9 and J usage is TRBJ2-3; possible D gene TRBD2, 6 bases. This CDR3 is built from 13 residues. Germline-derived CDR1 and CDR2 are SGDLS and YYNGEE. Trimming left V 0 bases short and J 4 bases short, with 6 bases between. DNA for the CDR3: TGTGCCAGCAGCGTAGGGGGGGCAGATACGCAGTATTTT. Translated, it gives CASSVGGADTQYF.

This chain uses TRBV29-1 with TRBJ2-5; 7 nucleotides agree with TRBD1. V was clipped by 5 bases and J by 1 base; unmatched bases: 1. CDR3 length: 12 residues. Germline V gene sequence: CDR1 SQVTM, CDR2 ANQGSEA. CDR3 in amino acids: CSVRDSQETQYF. For the CDR3, the DNA is TGCAGCGTTCGGGACAGCCAAGAGACCCAGTACTTC.

The J gene is TRBJ2-3, the V gene TRBV9, with TRBD1 matching over 7 bases. This CDR3 has 15 residues. V trimming: 4 bases; J trimming: 6 bases; junction bases outside the gene matches: 11. CDR1 is SGDLS, CDR2 YYNGEE, per germline. CDR3: CASSITGVYTDTQYF. As DNA, the CDR3 is TGTGCCAGCAGCATTACAGGGGTTTATACTGATACGCAGTATTTT.

V usage is TRBV5-1 and J usage is TRBJ2-1, with 8 bases aligning to TRBD2. After removal of 3 bases from V and 5 bases from J, the junction contained 10 bases not matched to a gene. Per the germline V gene, CDR1 is SGHRS and CDR2 is YFSETQ. This CDR3 contains 16 residues. Here the CDR3 DNA reads TGCGCCAGCAGCTGGGTAGCGGGACTGGGGGACAATGAGCAGTTCTTC. Residues: CASSWVAGLGDNEQFF.

This clone was seen only a few times. This chain links TRBV5-4 with TRBJ2-5; TRBD2 agrees at 14 bases. Germline CDR1 and CDR2: SGHNT and YYREEE (reference sequence). The CDR3 is 17 residues long. V was pared by 4 bases and J by 4 bases, with 9 bases of the junction left unmatched. The CDR3 sequence is CASSPGGLAGVAETQYF. The DNA for the CDR3 is TGTGCCAGCAGCCCGGGGGGACTAGCGGGGGTCGCAGAGACCCAGTACTTC.

The chain carries TRBV7-8 and TRBJ2-7, with 9 nucleotides matching TRBD1. V was pared by 1 base and J by 3 bases, with 4 bases of the junction left unmatched. Germline V gene data show CDR1 as SGHVS and CDR2 as FQNEAQ. The CDR3 runs 15 residues. In DNA, the CDR3 is TGTGCCAGCAGCTTAGACGGGACAGGGCACTACGAGCAGTACTTC. Translating gives CASSLDGTGHYEQYF. The variable domain in full, completed from reference TRBV7-8 and TRBJ2-7, reads GAGVSQSPRYKVAKRGQDVALRCDPISGHVSLFWYQQALGQGPEFLTYFQNEAQLDKSGLPSDRFFAERPEGSVSTLKIQRTQQEDSAVYLCASSLDGTGHYEQYFGPGTRLTVT.

In nucleotides, the CDR3 is TGTGCCAGCAGCCCCCAGGCGGGGAGGGGGGAGCTGTTTTTT. Its protein product is CASSPQAGRGELFF. The chain joins TRBV9 to TRBJ2-2, with D possibly TRBD2 on 6 matching bases. This CDR3 contains 14 residues. CDR1 is SGDLS and CDR2 is YYNGEE in the germline V gene. The V gene lost 4 bases and the J gene lost 8 bases, with 15 bases spanning the gap.

The table lists this clone with a few counts. The rearrangement joins TRBV19 to TRBJ1-2; D is ambiguous. Per the germline V gene, CDR1 is LNHDA and CDR2 is SQIVND (reference sequence). The CDR3 extends over 12 amino acids. V lost 6 bases and J lost 0, with 5 bases in between. The CDR3 sequence: CASSFPNYGYTF. As DNA, the CDR3 is TGTGCCAGTAGCTTCCCTAACTATGGCTACACCTTC.

The V call is TRBV27, the J call TRBJ1-1; D is perhaps TRBD1 (6 bases). Trimming took 6 bases from V and 8 from J, leaving 13 bases between them. From germline, CDR1 is MNHEY and CDR2 SMNVEV (reference sequence). The CDR3 is 12 amino acids. The DNA of the CDR3 is TGTGCCAGCAGAGAGGGGGGGACAGAAGCTTTCTTT. Protein product: CASREGGTEAFF.